This T cell receptor (beta chain) is from a study of cytomegalovirus exposure and HLA in healthy donors listed by TCRdb under 2017. The study in broad terms: In an earlier analysis of fewer than 750 of the donors, less than 350 Gb of sequence data and roughly 100 million unique TCR beta sequences from about 190 million T cells were reported. An early release covering some 640 HLA-typed donors comprised 250 to 350 gigabases of sequencing data and 65 million to 100 million unique TCR sequences. Among the roughly 390 genotyped donors, approximately 81% belonged to the genetic ancestry cluster associated with self-reported Caucasian donors. The study was designed to test whether signatures of past pathogen exposure could be identified by cataloging public T cell receptors. The study used immunosequencing to profile the T cell repertoires of approximately 690 subjects and linked those repertoires to cytomegalovirus serostatus. Along with the approximately 700-subject first cohort, a separate validation cohort of some 130 different subjects was used. The study combined high-throughput TCR immunosequencing, statistical association of individual TCRs with disease status, and machine learning to predict cytomegalovirus infection status. A later analysis re-examined previously published TCR beta repertoires from 500 to 700 donors and added high-resolution HLA genotyping to investigate patterns of TCR occurrence. The later analysis used no new phenotypic data to find candidate immune exposures, relying instead on TCR beta sequences and their occurrence across donors. To decide whether each TCR beta V gene segment behaved as functional or pseudogenic, an earlier analysis of several hundred of the donors relied on high-throughput TCR beta sequencing. Alongside the repertoire data, information on donor age, sex, ethnicity and CMV serostatus was compiled. A later genetic analysis used genome-wide SNP genotypes for about 60% of the roughly 700 donors, treating that subset as a discovery cohort. Every discovery cohort repertoire had been produced on one sequencing platform. HLA typing included class I and class II loci at four-digit resolution. The number of typed donors differed by locus: roughly 629-640 for A, B, C, DRB1 and DQB1; 522 for DQA1; approximately 610 for DPA1; and roughly 470 for DPB1. A few DR-DQ haplotypes were treated as single units for association and clustering because of strong linkage in the cohort. Among approximately 370 genotyped donors of the cohort, an average of roughly 230,000 unique TCR beta nucleotide sequences was sequenced per donor, of which roughly 18% were non-productive. Beyond this particular receptor, the publication reports: The classifier was reported to diagnose cytomegalovirus status with high specificity and sensitivity in both the original cohort and the validation cohort. In a later analysis, HLA-associated TCR beta chains showed more clonal expansion and lower generation probabilities than non-associated chains that were equally common. It was suggested by the authors that the approach could potentially be generalized to other disease states and immunological phenotypes. Some IMGT-functional V segments, including TRBV6-2 and TRBV6-3, could not be distinguished by the 87-base-pair reads and were therefore excluded. Correlated functional status among segregating V segments might reflect linkage disequilibrium, but an unknown experimental factor could not be ruled out. In a later analysis, 15,000 to 20,000 TCR beta sequences were associated with specific HLA alleles at a false discovery rate of 0.05. HLA typing was unavailable for some donors at each locus, so association tests used only the typed subset. Broadly in line with IMGT annotations, most TCR beta V segments showed up in productive rearrangements about 90% or about 30% of the time in an earlier analysis of a few hundred of the donors. The cohort was sequenced for TCR beta chains only, and without alpha or paired-chain data the features that could be detected were limited. Roughly uniform sequencing depth across donors was assumed in presence/absence analyses, although this assumption may not hold. Most TCR sequences were seen in very few donors, while some public TCRs were found in many individuals. According to a later analysis, parvovirus B19, influenza, CMV and Epstein-Barr virus appeared linked to several top co-occurrence clusters. Strong co-occurrence of HLA alleles, especially DR and DQ, made assigning TCR associations to individual alleles difficult. A group of highly shared sequence variants was considered likely to be a technical artifact of the sequencing pipeline. According to a later analysis, TCR association rates differed among HLA loci, with DRB1 alleles showing the most associated TCRs and HLA-C alleles showing the fewest. According to a later analysis, most CMV-associated TCR beta chains appeared to be HLA-restricted, and the HLA associations seemed to be driven largely by CMV exposure. A total of about 180 TCR beta chains were listed by the study as associated with cytomegalovirus. A further reported finding was that TCR beta sequences accurately predicted the HLA-A and HLA-B alleles for most subjects in the first cohort. In a later genetic analysis, a missense DCLRE1C variant was associated with V-gene and J-gene trimming of TCR beta chains, and the association was replicated in an independent cohort. Immune exposure information for the cohort was limited to CMV serostatus. Three of the identified cytomegalovirus-associated TCR beta chains were confirmed in vitro to be specific for cytomegalovirus antigens. Because counts were too low, about 15 rarely observed V segments, including chromosome 9 orphons, were left out of the earlier analysis of some 640 of the donors. A later genetic analysis reported fewer N-insertions in productive TCRs among donors in an Asian-associated ancestry cluster than the roughly 700-donor mean.

Comment on this clone: Its antigen remains unidentified. No per-base quality is available; no much larger clone lies one base away.

Receptor libraries were prepared by the immunoSEQ multiplex PCR assay. A mixture of 60 forward primers for TCR Vbeta segments and 13 reverse primers for TCR Jbeta segments was used in the multiplex PCR. A multiplex PCR assay on genomic DNA amplified the CDR3 region of rearranged TCR beta genes. Amplified TCR beta libraries were sequenced as 87-base-pair reads on the Illumina HiSeq System. On the study's bioinformatics: A later analysis counted about 80 million unique TCR beta chains across the 550 to 750 repertoires, and roughly 10 million of these chains were shared by at least two donors. To remove PCR and sequencing errors, raw reads were error-corrected and collapsed into unique sequences using a nearest-neighbor algorithm that merged closely related sequences. CDR3 sequences were aligned to IMGT reference sequences to assign V, D and J gene segments. Each retained sequence needed at least a six-nucleotide match to both a V gene segment and a J gene segment. A rearrangement was called productive if the CDR3 had no stop codons and remained in frame with V and J, and every other rearrangement was called non-productive. Following IMGT convention, CDR3 was defined as the stretch from the second conserved V-encoded cysteine up to the conserved J-encoded phenylalanine. In an earlier analysis of roughly 610 of the donors, sequences lacking an unambiguous match to a single V gene segment were excluded. An earlier analysis of approximately 590 of the donors called V segments functional above 56.7% productive rearrangements and segregating when the between-donor standard deviation exceeded 5%. To diagnose cytomegalovirus status from the catalog of TCR beta chain sequences, a statistical classification framework was built. In a later analysis, V and J genes were assigned by comparing TCR nucleotide sequences against IMGT/GENE-DB human TR gene sequences. A later analysis assigned CDR3 sequences and most-parsimonious VDJ recombination scenarios with the TCRdist pipeline. A later analysis defined each TCR beta chain by its CDR3 amino acid sequence plus V-gene family, and excluded reads lacking a unique V-gene family. A later analysis removed 500 to 650 highly shared, low-generation-probability nucleotide sequences to deal with suspected cross-contamination and a sequencing artifact. For each public chain, a later analysis derived a clonal expansion index from normalized ranks of inferred template counts within each repertoire. In a later analysis, generation probabilities were computed using a VDJ recombination model fitted to out-of-frame rearrangements, and the results were checked against IGoR. A later analysis scored TCR-TCR, TCR-HLA and TCR-CMV co-occurrence with hypergeometric tests, applying a repertoire-size bias correction to TCR pairs. In a later analysis, false discovery rates were estimated by permuting HLA or CMV assignments 20 times. In a later analysis, co-occurring TCRs were grouped using DBSCAN, and TCRdist sequence similarity was added for clustering within HLA-allele-positive subsets. Repertoires with fewer than 30,000 or more than 120,000 public chains were left out of co-occurrence clustering, as were about 5 repertoires with anomalous nucleotide sharing. In its TCRdb copy, this immuneACCESS table keeps in-frame sequences only and misses some clones. Where compared with another copy, unresolved V genes explain less than half of these, and the others have no known cause. The V and J calls and clone size come from that table; D and trimming were worked out from the DNA. This sample lists 200,000 to 300,000 clones; 70% to 90% were detected once. The leading ten clones occupy almost 8% of the sample.

The cohort was made up of 666 healthy bone marrow donors. Cohort members were all nominally healthy when sampled, although unrecorded immune exposures were likely present. The donor tested CMV seropositive, placing the donor among the 250 to 350 seropositive members of the cohort. A peripheral blood sample was provided by each donor, and peripheral blood mononuclear cells were used for TCR beta sequencing. Genomic DNA extraction from the blood cell samples was performed with the Qiagen DNeasy Blood Extraction Kit. The junction shows trimming of 4 bases on V and 4 bases on J, plus 8 bases between the germline ends. From its cysteine to its phenylalanine, the CDR3 spans 13 amino acids. CDR3 DNA is the only sequence kept; it has 39 bases, read in frame from the first base. CDR1 and CDR2 (SSHAT, FNYEAQ) derive from the germline V gene (reference sequence).

Sequencing was performed on PBMCs. This receptor chain uses TRBV7-7 and TRBJ1-3; TRBD1 is a weak D gene call, 5 bases matching. This receptor was identified in an older woman in good health and CMV-seropositive. The DNA sequence is TGTGCCAGCAGCTCAGGGTACGGAAACACCATATATTTT. This codes for CASSSGYGNTIYF.